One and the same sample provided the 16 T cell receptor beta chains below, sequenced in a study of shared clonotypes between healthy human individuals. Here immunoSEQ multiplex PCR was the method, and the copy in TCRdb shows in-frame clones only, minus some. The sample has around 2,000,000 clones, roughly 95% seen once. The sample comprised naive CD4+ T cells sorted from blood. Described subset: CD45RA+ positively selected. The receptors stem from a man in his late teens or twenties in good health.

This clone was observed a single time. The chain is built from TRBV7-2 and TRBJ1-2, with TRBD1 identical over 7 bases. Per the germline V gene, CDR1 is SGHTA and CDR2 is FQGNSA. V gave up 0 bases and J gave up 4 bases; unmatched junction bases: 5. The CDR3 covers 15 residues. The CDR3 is CASSLAGQEAYGYTF. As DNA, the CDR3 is TGTGCCAGCAGCTTAGCCGGACAGGAGGCCTATGGCTACACCTTC. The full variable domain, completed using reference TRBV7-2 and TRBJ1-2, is GAGVSQSPSNKVTEKGKDVELRCDPISGHTALYWYRQSLGQGLEFLIYFQGNSAPDKSGLPSDRFSAERTGGSVSTLTIQRTQQEDSAVYLCASSLAGQEAYGYTFGSGTRLTVV.

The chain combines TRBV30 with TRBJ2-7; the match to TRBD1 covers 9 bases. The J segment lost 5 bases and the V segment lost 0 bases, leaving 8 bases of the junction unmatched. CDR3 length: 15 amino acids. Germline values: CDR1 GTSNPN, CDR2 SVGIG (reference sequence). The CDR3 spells CAWSVGGQGRNEQYF. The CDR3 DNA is TGTGCCTGGAGTGTAGGAGGACAGGGGAGAAACGAGCAGTACTTC.

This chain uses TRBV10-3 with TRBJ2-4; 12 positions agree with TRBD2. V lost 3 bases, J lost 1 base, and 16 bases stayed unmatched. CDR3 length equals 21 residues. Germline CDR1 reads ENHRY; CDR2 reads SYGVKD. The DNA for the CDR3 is TGTGCCATCAGTGACCCCCAGTTCGGGCTAGCGGGAGGGCCGGCCAAAAACATTCAGTACTTC. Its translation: CAISDPQFGLAGGPAKNIQYF.

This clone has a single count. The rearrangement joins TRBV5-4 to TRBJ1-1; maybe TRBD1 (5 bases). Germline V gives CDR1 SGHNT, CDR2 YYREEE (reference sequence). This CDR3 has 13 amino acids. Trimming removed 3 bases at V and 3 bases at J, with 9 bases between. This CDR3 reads CASSSGIHTEAFF. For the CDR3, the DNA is TGTGCCAGCAGCTCAGGGATACACACTGAAGCTTTCTTT.

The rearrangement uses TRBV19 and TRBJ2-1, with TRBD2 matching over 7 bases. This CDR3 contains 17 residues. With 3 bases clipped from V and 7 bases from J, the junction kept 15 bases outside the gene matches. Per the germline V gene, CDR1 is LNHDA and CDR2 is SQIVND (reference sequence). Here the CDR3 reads CASSMPRFGGSLNEQFF. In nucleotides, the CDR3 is TGTGCCAGTAGTATGCCCCGGTTCGGCGGGAGTCTAAATGAGCAGTTCTTC.

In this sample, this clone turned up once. CDR3 sequence reads: CASSWTGTAYEQYF. The CDR3 DNA sequence: TGTGCCAGCAGCTGGACCGGGACAGCCTACGAGCAGTACTTC. The genes are TRBV7-2 and TRBJ2-7; 7 nucleotides line up with TRBD1. The ends lost 4 bases at V and 2 bases at J; junction bases unmatched: 5. The CDR3 is made up of 14 amino acids. Germline CDR1 and CDR2: SGHTA and FQGNSA.

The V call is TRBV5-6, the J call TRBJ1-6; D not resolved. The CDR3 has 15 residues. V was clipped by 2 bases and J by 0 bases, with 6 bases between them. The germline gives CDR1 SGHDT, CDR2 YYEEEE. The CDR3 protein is CASSFRSSYNSPLHF. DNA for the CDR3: TGTGCCAGCAGCTTCCGGAGCTCCTATAATTCACCCCTCCACTTT.

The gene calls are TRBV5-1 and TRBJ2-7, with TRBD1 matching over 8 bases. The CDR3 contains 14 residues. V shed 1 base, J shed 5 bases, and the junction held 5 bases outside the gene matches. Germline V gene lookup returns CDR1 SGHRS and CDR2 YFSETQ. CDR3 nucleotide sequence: TGCGCCAGCAGCTTGCAGGGACAGGCGGACGAGCAGTACTTC. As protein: CASSLQGQADEQYF.

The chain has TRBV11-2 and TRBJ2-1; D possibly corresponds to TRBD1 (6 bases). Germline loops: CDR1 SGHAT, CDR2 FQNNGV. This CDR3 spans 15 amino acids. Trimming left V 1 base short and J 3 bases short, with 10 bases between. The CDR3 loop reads CASSLVIQGYNEQFF. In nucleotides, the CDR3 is TGTGCCAGCAGCTTAGTCATACAGGGCTACAATGAGCAGTTCTTC.

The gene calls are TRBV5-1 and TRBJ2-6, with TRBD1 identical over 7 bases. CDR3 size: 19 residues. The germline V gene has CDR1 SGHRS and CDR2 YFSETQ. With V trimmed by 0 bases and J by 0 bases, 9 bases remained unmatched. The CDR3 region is CASSLAQLTGSSGANVLTF. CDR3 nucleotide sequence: TGCGCCAGCAGCTTGGCCCAGTTGACAGGGTCCTCTGGGGCCAACGTCCTGACTTTC. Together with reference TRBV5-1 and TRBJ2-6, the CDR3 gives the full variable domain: KAGVTQTPRYLIKTRGQQVTLSCSPISGHRSVSWYQQTPGQGLQFLFEYFSETQRNKGNFPGRFSGRQFSNSRSEMNVSTLELGDSALYLCASSLAQLTGSSGANVLTFGAGSRLTVL.

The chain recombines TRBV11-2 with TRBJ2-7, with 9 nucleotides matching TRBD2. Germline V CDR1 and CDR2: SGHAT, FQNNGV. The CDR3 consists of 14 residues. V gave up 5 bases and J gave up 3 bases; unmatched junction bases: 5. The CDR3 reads CASSVGLAGYEQYF. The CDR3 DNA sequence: TGTGCCAGCAGCGTGGGACTAGCTGGCTACGAGCAGTACTTC.

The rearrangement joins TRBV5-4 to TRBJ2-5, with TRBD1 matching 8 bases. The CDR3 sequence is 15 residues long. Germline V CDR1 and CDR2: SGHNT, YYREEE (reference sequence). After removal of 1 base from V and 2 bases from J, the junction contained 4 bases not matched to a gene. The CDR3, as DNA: TGTGCCAGCAGCTTGAGGGGACAGGAACAAGAGACCCAGTACTTC. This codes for CASSLRGQEQETQYF.

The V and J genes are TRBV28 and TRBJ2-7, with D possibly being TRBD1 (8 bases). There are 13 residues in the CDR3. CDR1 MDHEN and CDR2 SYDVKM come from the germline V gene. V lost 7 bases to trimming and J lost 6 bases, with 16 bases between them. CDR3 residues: CASTTGGVGEQYF. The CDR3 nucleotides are TGTGCCAGCACCACAGGGGGGGTAGGCGAGCAGTACTTC.

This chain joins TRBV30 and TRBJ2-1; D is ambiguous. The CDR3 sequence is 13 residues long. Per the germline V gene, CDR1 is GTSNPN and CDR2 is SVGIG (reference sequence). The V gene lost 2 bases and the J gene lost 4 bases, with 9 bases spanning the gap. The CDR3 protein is CAWSSSRYNEQFF. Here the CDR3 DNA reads TGTGCCTGGAGTAGTTCTAGGTACAATGAGCAGTTCTTC.

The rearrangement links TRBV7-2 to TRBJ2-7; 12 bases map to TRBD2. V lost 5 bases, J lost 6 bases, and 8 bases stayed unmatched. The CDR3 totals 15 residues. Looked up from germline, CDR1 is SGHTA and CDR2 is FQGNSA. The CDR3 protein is CASSPRLAGVSEQYF. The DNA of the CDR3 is TGTGCCAGCAGCCCACGACTAGCGGGAGTTAGCGAGCAGTACTTC.

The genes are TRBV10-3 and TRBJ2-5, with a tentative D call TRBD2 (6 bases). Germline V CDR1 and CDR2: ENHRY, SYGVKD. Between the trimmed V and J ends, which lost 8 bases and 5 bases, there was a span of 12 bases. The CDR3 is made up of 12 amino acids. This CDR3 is CAISRGGETQYF. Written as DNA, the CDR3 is TGTGCCATCTCCCGAGGAGGGGAGACCCAGTACTTC.